The clone carrying this TCR beta chain came up a few times. The CDR3 runs to 15 residues. Losses at the gene ends were 0 bases for V and 2 bases for J; bases not matched to a gene: 5. CDR1 is SGHDT and CDR2 is YYEEEE in the germline V gene. The assay was immunoSEQ multiplex PCR, and TCRdb's table has in-frame clones only and misses some. Of approximately 200,000 clones detected, under 90% appear once; the ten largest clones hold approximately 1.8%. The participants were between roughly 18 and 89 years old and came from about two dozen US areas. The sample is drawn from a study of blood T cell repertoires in COVID-19. Whole-study context: Acute and convalescent COVID-19 samples came from the United States, Italy and Spain.

The rearrangement uses TRBV5-6 and TRBJ2-7, with 7 bases matching TRBD2. The receptor was derived from a man in his 60s who had recovered from COVID-19. Sequenced: PBMCs or T cells enriched from blood (not recorded which). The chain's CDR3 is CASSLGAGVTYEQYF. Written as DNA, the CDR3 is TGTGCCAGCAGCTTGGGTGCGGGGGTAACCTACGAGCAGTACTTC.